The clone carrying this T cell receptor beta chain was seen at least ten times. Its antigen remains unknown. Each hyperthyroidism patient was newly diagnosed, with under 2 months' duration, and aged 18 to 65. This sample is drawn from a study of Graves' ophthalmopathy and Graves' hyperthyroidism. General study results and limits: A 13-signature model separated ophthalmopathy from stable hyperthyroidism, roughly 85% sensitivity, around 78% specificity. The authors also found most expanded thyroid clonotypes above 0.001 frequency in blood.

From RNA, the CDR3 regions of TCR beta chains were amplified and sequenced. Second-round multiplex PCR followed a first-round RT-PCR using HTBI primers. Via MiXCR, TCRdb re-called the multiplex PCR reads, giving one row per CDR3 protein. The data hold roughly 400,000 distinct CDR3 sequences, with approximately 15% observed a single time. CDR3 length equals 13 residues. V was clipped by 6 bases and J by 0 bases; unmatched bases: 1. Sample: peripheral blood. The clonotype was recovered from a woman aged 18-30 years with stable Graves' hyperthyroidism. The rearrangement links TRBV12-3 or TRBV12-4 to TRBJ2-7; the match to TRBD2 covers 8 bases. CDR3 DNA sequence: TGTGCCAGCAGGGGGACTAGCTCCTACGAGCAGTACTTC. It codes for CASRGTSSYEQYF.